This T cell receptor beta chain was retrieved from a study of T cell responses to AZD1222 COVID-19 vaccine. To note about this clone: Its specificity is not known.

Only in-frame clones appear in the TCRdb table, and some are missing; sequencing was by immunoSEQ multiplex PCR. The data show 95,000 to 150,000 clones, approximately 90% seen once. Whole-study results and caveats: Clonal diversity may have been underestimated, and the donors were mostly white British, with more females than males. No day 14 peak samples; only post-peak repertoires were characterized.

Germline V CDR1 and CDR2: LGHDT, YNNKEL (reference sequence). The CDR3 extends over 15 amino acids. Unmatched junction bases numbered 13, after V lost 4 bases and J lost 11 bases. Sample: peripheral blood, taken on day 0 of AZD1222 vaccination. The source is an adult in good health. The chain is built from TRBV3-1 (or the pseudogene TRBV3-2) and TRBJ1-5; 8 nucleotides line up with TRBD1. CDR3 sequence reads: CASSLGQGMGSAQHF. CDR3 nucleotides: TGTGCCAGCAGCCTCGGACAGGGTATGGGATCAGCCCAGCATTTT.